The 27 T cell receptor beta chains below come from one sample, sequenced in a study of blood T cell repertoires in COVID-19. Produced via immunoSEQ multiplex PCR; TCRdb's table is partial and in-frame only. The profile covers approximately 210,000 clones, with 70% to 90% appearing a single time and 0.8% to 0.95% taken by the ten largest. The sample was peripheral blood. These TCRs come from a man in his sixties with COVID-19, enrolled during active disease.

This rearrangement joins TRBV3-1 (or the pseudogene TRBV3-2) to TRBJ1-4; D not certain. V was pared by 2 bases and J by 11 bases, with 9 bases between. Germline CDR1 LGHDT, CDR2 YNNKEL (reference sequence). The CDR3 sequence is 12 residues long. The CDR3 DNA is TGTGCCAGCAGCCAATTCGGTCGGAAACTGTTTTTT. Residues: CASSQFGRKLFF.

Notes on this clone: The sample has other DNA sequences that encode this CDR3 too. The V and J genes are TRBV24-1 and TRBJ2-3; 7 bases map to TRBD1. Germline lookup yields CDR1 KGHDR and CDR2 SFDVKD. The junction had 1 base not matched to a gene; V was cut back by 4 bases and J by 7 bases. This CDR3 spans 12 amino acids. The CDR3 DNA sequence: TGTGCCACCAGTGAACAGGGGTATACGCAGTATTTT. The encoded protein is CATSEQGYTQYF.

The chain is built from TRBV7-9 and TRBJ1-1; 8 bases align to TRBD1. The germline gives CDR1 SEHNR, CDR2 FQNEAQ (reference sequence). The CDR3 is 14 amino acids. With V trimmed by 3 bases and J by 5 bases, 5 bases remained unmatched. Here the CDR3 DNA reads TGTGCCAGCAGCTTCCAGGACAGGGTGACTGAAGCTTTCTTT. It specifies CASSFQDRVTEAFF.

The chain has TRBV2 and TRBJ1-3; TRBD1 aligns across 7 bases. CDR1 is SNHLY and CDR2 is FYNNEI in the germline V gene. J was trimmed by 4 bases and V by 1 base; bases with no gene match: 4. The CDR3 runs 15 residues. The CDR3, as DNA: TGTGCCAGCAGTGAAGAGTCGACAGGGGGAAACACCATATATTTT. Residues: CASSEESTGGNTIYF.

The V and J genes are TRBV7-9 and TRBJ1-2; 10 bases map to TRBD1. This CDR3 is 16 amino acids long. Germline trimming cut 3 bases from V and 12 bases from J; bases unmatched to any gene: 16. Germline CDR1 and CDR2: SEHNR and FQNEAQ (reference sequence). The CDR3: CASSFYRPGQGKGDTF. In nucleotides, the CDR3 is TGTGCCAGCAGCTTTTATCGACCGGGACAGGGGAAAGGGGACACCTTC.

The chain recombines TRBV6-2 or TRBV6-3 with TRBJ1-2, with 7 nucleotides matching TRBD1. The V gene's germline CDR1 is MNHEY and CDR2 SVGEGT. Losses at the gene ends were 5 bases for V and 7 bases for J; bases not matched to a gene: 7. The CDR3 consists of 13 residues. The CDR3 DNA reads as TGTGCCAGCAGTCTTAAGGGGGCTCTTGGCTACACCTTC. This gives the protein CASSLKGALGYTF.

This rearrangement joins TRBV7-9 to TRBJ2-2; TRBD1 agrees at 7 bases. This CDR3 is built from 14 residues. Germline CDR1 reads SEHNR; CDR2 reads FQNEAQ (reference sequence). V shed 7 bases, J shed 3 bases, and the junction held 5 bases outside the gene matches. CDR3 sequence reads: CASTPGQHTGELFF. CDR3 coding DNA: TGTGCCAGCACTCCGGGACAGCACACCGGGGAGCTGTTTTTT.

J is TRBJ2-7 and V is TRBV19; TRBD1 matches 9 bases. V dropped 5 bases and J dropped 1; count of bases not matched to a gene: 6. CDR1 is LNHDA and CDR2 is SQIVND in the germline V gene (reference sequence). The CDR3 extends over 15 amino acids. The CDR3 protein is CASSVAGTGSYEQYF. The CDR3, as DNA: TGTGCCAGTAGTGTAGCCGGGACAGGGTCCTACGAGCAGTACTTC. The variable domain in full, with the rest retrieved from reference TRBV19 and TRBJ2-7, is DGGITQSPKYLFRKEGQNVTLSCEQNLNHDAMYWYRQDPGQGLRLIYYSQIVNDFQKGDIAEGYSVSREKKESFPLTVTSAQKNPTAFYLCASSVAGTGSYEQYFGPGTRLTVT.

This chain uses TRBV7-9 with TRBJ2-4; 7 bases are shared with TRBD2. V was pared by 5 bases and J by 5 bases, with 6 bases of the junction left unmatched. The length of the CDR3 is 14 residues. Germline V gene sequence: CDR1 SEHNR, CDR2 FQNEAQ (reference sequence). The CDR3 loop is CASSQAGFENIQYF. CDR3 nucleotides: TGTGCCAGCAGCCAAGCGGGGTTTGAAAACATTCAGTACTTC.

This clone occurred once. The rearrangement links TRBV7-3 to TRBJ2-5; D unresolved. V lost 3 bases and J lost 5, with 13 bases in between. Germline lookup yields CDR1 SGHTA and CDR2 FQGTGA. This CDR3 region has 14 residues. The CDR3 DNA reads as TGTGCCAGCAGCTTGTCCGGGTCCGGGGAGACCCAGTACTTC. Protein: CASSLSGSGETQYF.

This clone was observed once. The gene calls are TRBV6-1 and TRBJ2-3; 11 bases are a match to TRBD2. The CDR3 covers 18 residues. Germline-derived CDR1 and CDR2 are MNHNS and SASEGT. V was pared by 0 bases and J by 3 bases, with 8 bases of the junction left unmatched. The CDR3: CASSEAQLAGVRTDTQYF. The CDR3 DNA is TGTGCCAGCAGTGAAGCGCAACTAGCGGGAGTACGAACAGATACGCAGTATTTT.

The chain links TRBV9 to TRBJ2-5; possibly TRBD2 for D (5 bases). The CDR3 contains 16 residues. Germline assignment: CDR1 SGDLS and CDR2 YYNGEE. V lost 2 bases, J lost 2 bases, and 16 bases lay in between. CDR3 sequence: CASSVFASRAQETQYF. DNA for the CDR3: TGTGCCAGCAGCGTTTTTGCTAGCCGCGCACAAGAGACCCAGTACTTC.

This chain joins TRBV14 and TRBJ1-2, with a possible D match to TRBD1 (5 bases). V lost 1 base and J lost 5, with 11 bases in between. The germline CDR1 and CDR2 sequences are SGHDN and FVKESK. CDR3 size: 14 residues. CDR3 coding DNA: TGTGCCAGCAGCCAAGTACAGGCCGGGTATGGCTACACCTTC. This gives the protein CASSQVQAGYGYTF.

The rearrangement links TRBV19 to TRBJ1-2, with D maybe TRBD1 (5 bases). The CDR3 totals 14 residues. V lost 3 bases and J 0 bases, leaving 8 bases between the germline ends. CDR1 is LNHDA, CDR2 SQIVND, per germline (reference sequence). The CDR3 DNA follows: TGTGCCAGTAGTATTCCGACAGCTAACTATGGCTACACCTTC. It codes for CASSIPTANYGYTF. The full variable domain, in which reference TRBV19 and TRBJ1-2 provide the parts outside the CDR3, is DGGITQSPKYLFRKEGQNVTLSCEQNLNHDAMYWYRQDPGQGLRLIYYSQIVNDFQKGDIAEGYSVSREKKESFPLTVTSAQKNPTAFYLCASSIPTANYGYTFGSGTRLTVV.

In regard to this clone: Other DNA sequences from this sample encode an identical CDR3 as well. V usage is TRBV6-1 and J usage is TRBJ1-5; D not certain. Trimming shortened V by 1 base and J by 4 bases, and 5 bases separated the two germline ends. Germline assignment: CDR1 MNHNS and CDR2 SASEGT. This CDR3 contains 13 residues. The CDR3 DNA follows: TGTGCCAGCAGTGAAGAGAGGAATCAGCCCCAGCATTTT. Translated: CASSEERNQPQHF.

V is TRBV7-9 and J is TRBJ1-1; possibly TRBD1 for D (5 bases). CDR1 SEHNR and CDR2 FQNEAQ come from the germline V gene (reference sequence). This CDR3 comprises 14 residues. Trimming took 3 bases from V and 4 from J, leaving 12 bases between them. The CDR3 DNA sequence: TGTGCCAGCAGCTTTAGGGGCTCGGGCACTGAAGCTTTCTTT. This translates into CASSFRGSGTEAFF. Looking up the rest from reference TRBV7-9 and TRBJ1-1 gives the full variable domain: DTGVSQNPRHKITKRGQNVTFRCDPISEHNRLYWYRQTLGQGPEFLTYFQNEAQLEKSRLLSDRFSAERPKGSFSTLEIQRTEQGDSAMYLCASSFRGSGTEAFFGQGTRLTVV.

The chain uses TRBV28 and TRBJ1-2, with D tentatively TRBD1 (6 bases). In germline, CDR1 is MDHEN, CDR2 SYDVKM. Trimming took off 2 bases at V and 5 bases at J, with 12 bases between the two ends. This CDR3 spans 14 amino acids. The CDR3 loop is CASSLGDRSYGYTF. Here the CDR3 DNA reads TGTGCCAGCAGTTTAGGTGACAGGTCTTATGGCTACACCTTC.

The chain uses TRBV7-3 and TRBJ2-5; D gene uncertain. Germline lookup yields CDR1 SGHTA and CDR2 FQGTGA. Trimming cost V 5 bases and J 1 base, with 8 bases left between them. The CDR3 has 13 amino acids. The CDR3 sequence is CASSPGSQETQYF. CDR3 coding DNA: TGTGCCAGCAGCCCCGGTAGCCAAGAGACCCAGTACTTC.

The rearrangement uses TRBV6-4 and TRBJ2-5; D is perhaps TRBD1 (6 bases). The V and J ends lost 6 bases and 4 bases respectively, with 18 bases between them. CDR3 size: 15 residues. The germline V gene encodes CDR1 MRHNA and CDR2 SNTAGT. The CDR3 DNA sequence: TGTGCCAGCAGCCAACAGGGCCGAGGGGGAGAGACCCAGTACTTC. Its protein product is CASSQQGRGGETQYF.

V gene TRBV30 combines with J gene TRBJ2-3; 8 nucleotides line up with TRBD1. Germline V gene data show CDR1 as GTSNPN and CDR2 as SVGIG (reference sequence). There are 13 residues in the CDR3. V trimming: 4 bases; J trimming: 7 bases; junction bases outside the gene matches: 7. The DNA for the CDR3 is TGTGCCTGGAAGGGACAGGTGGGAAATACGCAGTATTTT. It yields the protein CAWKGQVGNTQYF. The full variable domain, completed using reference TRBV30 and TRBJ2-3, is SQTIHQWPATLVQPVGSPLSLECTVEGTSNPNLYWYRQAAGRGLQLLFYSVGIGQISSEVPQNLSASRPQDRQFILSSKKLLLSDSGFYLCAWKGQVGNTQYFGPGTRLTVL.

The chain carries TRBV25-1 and TRBJ1-6; D not certain. Looked up from germline, CDR1 is MGHDK and CDR2 is SYGVNS. The CDR3 covers 15 residues. The V and J ends lost 3 bases and 0 bases respectively, with 6 bases between them. The CDR3 sequence: CASSEASSYNSPLHF. DNA for the CDR3: TGTGCCAGCAGTGAGGCTAGCTCCTATAATTCACCCCTCCACTTT.

The rearrangement uses TRBV10-3 and TRBJ1-1; D unclear. V was shortened by 4 bases and J by 0 bases, with 9 bases between the two germline ends. CDR3 length equals 14 residues. Per the germline V gene, CDR1 is ENHRY and CDR2 is SYGVKD. CDR3: CAISGGGLNTEAFF. In nucleotides, the CDR3 is TGTGCCATCAGTGGAGGAGGGTTGAACACTGAAGCTTTCTTT.

The V call is TRBV12-5, the J call TRBJ2-1; 8 bases align to TRBD2. Germline V gives CDR1 LGHNT, CDR2 FRNRAP. CDR3 length: 20 residues. The trim removed 0 bases at V and 3 bases at J, leaving 16 bases unmatched. The CDR3 reads CASGLVKGGDSGKHYNEQFF. DNA for the CDR3: TGTGCTAGTGGTTTGGTAAAAGGGGGAGATAGCGGGAAACACTACAATGAGCAGTTCTTC. Variable domain in full (rest from reference TRBV12-5 and TRBJ2-1): DARVTQTPRHKVTEMGQEVTMRCQPILGHNTVFWYRQTMMQGLELLAYFRNRAPLDDSGMPKDRFSAEMPDATLATLKIQPSEPRDSAVYFCASGLVKGGDSGKHYNEQFFGPGTRLTVL.

V gene TRBV5-1 combines with J gene TRBJ2-7, with 10 bases aligning to TRBD1. The V gene's germline CDR1 is SGHRS and CDR2 YFSETQ. This CDR3 spans 18 amino acids. Trimming at V came to 4 bases and at J to 0 bases, leaving 13 bases not matched to a gene. The CDR3 bases are TGCGCCAGCAGCCTGGGGATCGGGACAGGGGTTAGCTCCTACGAGCAGTACTTC. Translating gives CASSLGIGTGVSSYEQYF.

The V gene is TRBV11-2, the J gene TRBJ2-7; D gene unclear. Per the germline V gene, CDR1 is SGHAT and CDR2 is FQNNGV. The CDR3 covers 14 residues. Trimming pared 4 bases from V and 0 bases from J, leaving 10 bases between. CDR3 sequence: CASSSPGDSYEQYF. The CDR3 region has the DNA TGTGCCAGCAGCTCCCCCGGTGACTCCTACGAGCAGTACTTC.

The chain uses TRBV29-1 and TRBJ2-7; 10 bases are shared with TRBD1. V lost 4 bases to trimming and J lost 3 bases; unmatched junction nucleotides: 3. There are 13 residues in the CDR3. The germline V gene encodes CDR1 SQVTM and CDR2 ANQGSEA. DNA for the CDR3: TGCAGCGTTGGGTGGACAGGGGGCTACGAGCAGTACTTC. Its translation: CSVGWTGGYEQYF.

On this clone: Sequence at one end of the junction differs from germline and may be a read error. This chain links TRBV10-3 with TRBJ1-1, with D hard to call. The CDR3 runs to 14 residues. CDR1 is ENHRY and CDR2 is SYGVKD in the germline V gene. CDR3 amino acids: CAISEQILNTKAFF. The CDR3 bases are TGTGCCATCAGTGAGCAGATTCTGAACACTAAAGCTTTCTTT.